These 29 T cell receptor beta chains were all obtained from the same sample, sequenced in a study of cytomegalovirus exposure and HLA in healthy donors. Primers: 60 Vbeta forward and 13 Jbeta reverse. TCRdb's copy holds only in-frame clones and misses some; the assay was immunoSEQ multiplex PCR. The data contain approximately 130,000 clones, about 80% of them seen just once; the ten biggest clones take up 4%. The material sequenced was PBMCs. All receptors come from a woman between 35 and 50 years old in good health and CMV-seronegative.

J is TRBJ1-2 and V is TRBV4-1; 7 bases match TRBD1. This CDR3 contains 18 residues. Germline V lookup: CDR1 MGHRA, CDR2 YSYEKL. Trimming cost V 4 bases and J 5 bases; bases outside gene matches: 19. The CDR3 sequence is CASSPTLSDRLPFYGYTF. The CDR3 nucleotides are TGCGCCAGCAGCCCTACGTTGTCGGACAGGCTCCCCTTTTATGGCTACACCTTC.

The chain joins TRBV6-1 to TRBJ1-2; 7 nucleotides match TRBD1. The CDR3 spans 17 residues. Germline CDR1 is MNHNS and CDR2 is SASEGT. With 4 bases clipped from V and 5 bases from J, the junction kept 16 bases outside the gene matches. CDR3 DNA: TGTGCCAGCAGTGCCCCGGGTCAGTTCGGGACAGCTTATGGCTACACCTTC. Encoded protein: CASSAPGQFGTAYGYTF.

The CDR3 DNA reads as TGTGCCAGTAGTATGGGGCAGTACAATGAGCAGTTCTTC. This sequence encodes CASSMGQYNEQFF. J is TRBJ2-1 and V is TRBV19, with TRBD1 as a possible D gene (5 bases). Trimming cost V 3 bases and J 4 bases, with 7 bases left between them. This CDR3 has 13 residues. CDR1 and CDR2 from the germline V gene are LNHDA and SQIVND (reference sequence).

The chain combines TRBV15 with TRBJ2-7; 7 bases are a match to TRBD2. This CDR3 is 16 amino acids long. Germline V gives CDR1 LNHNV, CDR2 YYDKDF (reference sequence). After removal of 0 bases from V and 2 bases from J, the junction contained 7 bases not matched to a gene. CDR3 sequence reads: CATSREGSGYTYEQYF. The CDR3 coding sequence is TGTGCCACCAGCAGAGAAGGTAGCGGGTACACCTACGAGCAGTACTTC.

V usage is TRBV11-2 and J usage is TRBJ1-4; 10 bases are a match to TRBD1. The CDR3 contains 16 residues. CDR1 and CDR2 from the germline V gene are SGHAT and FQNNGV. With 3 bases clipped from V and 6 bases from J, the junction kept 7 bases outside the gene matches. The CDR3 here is CASSLPPGQGYEKLFF. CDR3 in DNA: TGTGCCAGCAGCTTGCCACCGGGACAGGGGTATGAAAAACTGTTTTTT.

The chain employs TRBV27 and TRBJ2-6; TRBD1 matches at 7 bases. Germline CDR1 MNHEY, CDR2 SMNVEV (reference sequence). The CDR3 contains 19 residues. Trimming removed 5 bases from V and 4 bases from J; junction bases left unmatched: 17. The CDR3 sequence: CASSDHRPGQTTGANVLTF. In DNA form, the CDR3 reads TGTGCCAGCAGTGACCACCGACCGGGACAGACCACCGGGGCCAACGTCCTGACTTTC.

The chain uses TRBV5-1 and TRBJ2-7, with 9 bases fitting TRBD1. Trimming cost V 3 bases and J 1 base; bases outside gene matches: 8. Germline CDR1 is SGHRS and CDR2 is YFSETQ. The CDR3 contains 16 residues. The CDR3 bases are TGCGCCAGCAGCTCCAACACGGGACAGGGATCCTACGAGCAGTACTTC. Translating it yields CASSSNTGQGSYEQYF.

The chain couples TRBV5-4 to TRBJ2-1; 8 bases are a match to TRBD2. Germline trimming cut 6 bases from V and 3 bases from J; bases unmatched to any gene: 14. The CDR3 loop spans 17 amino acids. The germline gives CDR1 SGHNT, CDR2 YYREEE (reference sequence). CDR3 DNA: TGTGCCAGCACCCGGGGGGGGCGACTAGCAATCTACAATGAGCAGTTCTTC. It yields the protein CASTRGGRLAIYNEQFF.

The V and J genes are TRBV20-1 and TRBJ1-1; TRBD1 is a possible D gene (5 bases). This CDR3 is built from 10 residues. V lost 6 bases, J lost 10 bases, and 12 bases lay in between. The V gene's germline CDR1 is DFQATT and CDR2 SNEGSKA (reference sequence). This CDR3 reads CSAPGGVAFF. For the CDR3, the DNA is TGCAGTGCCCCCGGGGGGGTAGCTTTCTTT.

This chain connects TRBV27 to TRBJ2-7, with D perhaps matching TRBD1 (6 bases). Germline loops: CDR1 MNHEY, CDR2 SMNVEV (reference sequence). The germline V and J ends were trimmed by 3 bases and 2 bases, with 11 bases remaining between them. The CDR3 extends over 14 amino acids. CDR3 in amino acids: CASSFQGGPYEQYF. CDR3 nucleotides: TGTGCCAGCAGTTTTCAAGGGGGTCCCTACGAGCAGTACTTC.

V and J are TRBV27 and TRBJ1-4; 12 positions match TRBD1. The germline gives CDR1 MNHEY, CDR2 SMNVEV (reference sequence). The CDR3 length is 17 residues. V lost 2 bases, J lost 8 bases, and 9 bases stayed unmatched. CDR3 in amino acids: CASSLRGQGAIGEKLFF. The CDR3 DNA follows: TGTGCCAGCAGTTTAAGGGGACAGGGGGCAATTGGAGAAAAACTGTTTTTT.

CDR3 region: CASSDGTGQGATYGYTF. CDR3 bases: TGTGCCAGCAGCGATGGGACCGGACAGGGGGCCACCTATGGCTACACCTTC. The genes are TRBV21-1 and TRBJ1-2; the table's D call TRBD1 went unverified against the DNA. TRBV21-1 counts as a pseudogene. This CDR3 has 17 amino acids.

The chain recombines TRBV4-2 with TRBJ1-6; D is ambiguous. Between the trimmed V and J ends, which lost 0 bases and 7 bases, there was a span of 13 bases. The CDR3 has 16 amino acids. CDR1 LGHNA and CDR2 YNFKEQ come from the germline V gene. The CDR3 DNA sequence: TGTGCCAGCAGCCAAGAAGAGTATGTCGGGAATTCACCCCTCCACTTT. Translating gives CASSQEEYVGNSPLHF.

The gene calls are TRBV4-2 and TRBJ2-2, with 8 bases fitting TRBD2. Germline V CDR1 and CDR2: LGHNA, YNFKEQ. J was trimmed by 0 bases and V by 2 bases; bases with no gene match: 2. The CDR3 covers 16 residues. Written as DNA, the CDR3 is TGTGCCAGCAGCCAACCGCGGGAGGCGAACACCGGGGAGCTGTTTTTT. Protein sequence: CASSQPREANTGELFF.

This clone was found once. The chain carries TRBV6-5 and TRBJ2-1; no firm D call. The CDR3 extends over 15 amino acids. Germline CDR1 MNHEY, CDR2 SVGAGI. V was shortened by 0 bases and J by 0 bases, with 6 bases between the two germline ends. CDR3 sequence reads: CASSYSSPSYNEQFF. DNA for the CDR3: TGTGCCAGCAGTTACTCGAGTCCCTCCTACAATGAGCAGTTCTTC.

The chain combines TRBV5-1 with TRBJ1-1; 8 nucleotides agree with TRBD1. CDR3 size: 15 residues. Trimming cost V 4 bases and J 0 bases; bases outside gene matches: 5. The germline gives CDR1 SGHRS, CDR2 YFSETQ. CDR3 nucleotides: TGCGCCAGCAGCGCGACAGGGGCGATGAACACTGAAGCTTTCTTT. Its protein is CASSATGAMNTEAFF. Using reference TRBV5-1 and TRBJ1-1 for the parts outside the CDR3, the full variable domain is KAGVTQTPRYLIKTRGQQVTLSCSPISGHRSVSWYQQTPGQGLQFLFEYFSETQRNKGNFPGRFSGRQFSNSRSEMNVSTLELGDSALYLCASSATGAMNTEAFFGQGTRLTVV.

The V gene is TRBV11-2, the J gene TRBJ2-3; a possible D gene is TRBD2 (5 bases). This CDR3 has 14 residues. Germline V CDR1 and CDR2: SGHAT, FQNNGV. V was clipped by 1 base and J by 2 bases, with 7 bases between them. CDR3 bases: TGTGCCAGCAGCTTAGGGAGGTTCACAGATACGCAGTATTTT. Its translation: CASSLGRFTDTQYF.

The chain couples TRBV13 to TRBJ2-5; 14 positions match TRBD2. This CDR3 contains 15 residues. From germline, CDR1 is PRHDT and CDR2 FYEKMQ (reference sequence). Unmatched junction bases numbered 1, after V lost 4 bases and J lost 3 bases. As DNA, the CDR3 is TGTGCCAGCAGCTGGGGACTAGCGGGGGAAGAGACCCAGTACTTC. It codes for CASSWGLAGEETQYF.

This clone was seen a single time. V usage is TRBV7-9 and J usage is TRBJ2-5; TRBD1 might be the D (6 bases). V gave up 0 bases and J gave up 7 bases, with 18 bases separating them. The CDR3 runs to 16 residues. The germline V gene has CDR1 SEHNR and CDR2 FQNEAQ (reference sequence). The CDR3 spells CASSLADRTSERTQYF. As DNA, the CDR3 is TGTGCCAGCAGCTTAGCCGACAGGACCTCGGAGAGGACCCAGTACTTC.

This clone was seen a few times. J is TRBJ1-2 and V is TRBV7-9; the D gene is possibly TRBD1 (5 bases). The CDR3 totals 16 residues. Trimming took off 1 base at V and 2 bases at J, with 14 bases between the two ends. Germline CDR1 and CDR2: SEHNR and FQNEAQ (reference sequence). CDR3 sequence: CASSLGKGQLNYGYTF. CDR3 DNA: TGTGCCAGCAGCTTAGGAAAAGGACAACTAAACTATGGCTACACCTTC.

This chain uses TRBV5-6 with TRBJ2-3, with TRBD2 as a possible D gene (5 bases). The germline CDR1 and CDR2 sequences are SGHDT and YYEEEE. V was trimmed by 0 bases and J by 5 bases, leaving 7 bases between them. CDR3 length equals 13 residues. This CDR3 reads CASSLGRGDTQYF. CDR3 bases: TGTGCCAGCAGCTTGGGTCGGGGAGATACGCAGTATTTT.

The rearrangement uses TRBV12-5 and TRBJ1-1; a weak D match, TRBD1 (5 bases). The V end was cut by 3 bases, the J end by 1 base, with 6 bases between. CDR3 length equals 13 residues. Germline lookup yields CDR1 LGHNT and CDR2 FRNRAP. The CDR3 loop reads CASGFGGNTEAFF. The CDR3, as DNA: TGTGCTAGTGGTTTCGGGGGGAACACTGAAGCTTTCTTT.

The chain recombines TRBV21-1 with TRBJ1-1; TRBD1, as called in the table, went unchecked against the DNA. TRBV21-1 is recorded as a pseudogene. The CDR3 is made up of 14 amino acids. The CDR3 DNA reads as TGTGCCAGCACCCGGACAGGCTTGAACACTGAAGCTTTCTTT. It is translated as CASTRTGLNTEAFF.

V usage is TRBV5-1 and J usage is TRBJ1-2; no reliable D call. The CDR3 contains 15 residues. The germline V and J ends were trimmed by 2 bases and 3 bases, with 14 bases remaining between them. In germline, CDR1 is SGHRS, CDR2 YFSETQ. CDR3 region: CASSFWMPADYGYTF. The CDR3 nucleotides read TGCGCCAGCAGCTTCTGGATGCCGGCGGACTATGGCTACACCTTC.

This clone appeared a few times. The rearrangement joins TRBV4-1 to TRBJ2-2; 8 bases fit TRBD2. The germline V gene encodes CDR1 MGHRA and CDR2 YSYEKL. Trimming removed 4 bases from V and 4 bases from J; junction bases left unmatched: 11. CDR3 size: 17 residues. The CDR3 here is CASSPESRTSITGELFF. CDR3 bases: TGCGCCAGCAGCCCCGAATCCAGGACTAGCATCACCGGGGAGCTGTTTTTT.

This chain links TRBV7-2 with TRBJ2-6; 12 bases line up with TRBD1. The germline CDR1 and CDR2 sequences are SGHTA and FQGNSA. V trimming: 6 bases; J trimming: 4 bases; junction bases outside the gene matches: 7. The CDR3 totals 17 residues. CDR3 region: CASRSGTGGAGANVLTF. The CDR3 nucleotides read TGTGCCAGCAGATCAGGGACAGGGGGCGCAGGGGCCAACGTCCTGACTTTC.

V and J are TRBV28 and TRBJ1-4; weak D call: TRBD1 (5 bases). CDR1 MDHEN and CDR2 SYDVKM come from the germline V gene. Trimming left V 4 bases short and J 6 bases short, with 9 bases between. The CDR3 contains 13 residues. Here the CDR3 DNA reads TGTGCCAGCAGTTCACCCAGGGATGAAAAACTGTTTTTT. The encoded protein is CASSSPRDEKLFF.

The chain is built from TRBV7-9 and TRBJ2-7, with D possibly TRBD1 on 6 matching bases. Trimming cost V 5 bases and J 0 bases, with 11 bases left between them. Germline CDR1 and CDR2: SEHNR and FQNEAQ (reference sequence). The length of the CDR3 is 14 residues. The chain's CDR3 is CASSAQGLSYEQYF. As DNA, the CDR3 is TGTGCCAGCAGCGCCCAGGGGCTCTCCTACGAGCAGTACTTC.

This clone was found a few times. CDR3 bases: TGTGCCAGCAAAACCGGGACAGGGGGCGCAGATACGCAGTATTTT. Protein sequence: CASKTGTGGADTQYF. The V gene is TRBV2, the J gene TRBJ2-3; 12 nucleotides match TRBD1. This CDR3 contains 15 residues. The V gene's germline CDR1 is SNHLY and CDR2 FYNNEI. J gave up 4 bases and V 7 bases, and 6 bases lay outside the gene matches.